The 6 T cell receptor beta chains listed next were all sequenced from one sample in a study of blood T cell repertoires in COVID-19. The protocol was immunoSEQ multiplex PCR, while the TCRdb copy is restricted to in-frame clones and leaves out a portion. The table records 100,000 to 150,000 clones, more than 75% of them present only once. The sequenced sample consisted of peripheral blood. Receptors originate from a human donor in a cohort sampled during active COVID-19.

The chain couples TRBV5-4 to TRBJ1-2, with 11 positions matching TRBD1. Germline V CDR1 and CDR2: SGHNT, YYREEE (reference sequence). This CDR3 region has 16 residues. V was clipped by 3 bases and J by 5 bases; unmatched bases: 9. CDR3 residues: CASSYPDRGRVYGYTF. Here the CDR3 DNA reads TGTGCCAGCAGCTATCCGGACAGGGGGCGGGTATATGGCTACACCTTC.

This chain links TRBV10-3 with TRBJ2-1, with a possible D match to TRBD2 (5 bases). In germline, CDR1 is ENHRY, CDR2 SYGVKD. Deletions cut 4 bases from V and 6 bases from J, with 10 bases between. The CDR3 extends over 13 amino acids. The CDR3 here is CAISASLGNEQFF. The CDR3 coding sequence is TGTGCCATCAGTGCTAGCCTAGGCAATGAGCAGTTCTTC.

This chain connects TRBV18 to TRBJ2-1; tentatively, D is TRBD1 (6 bases). Germline V gene sequence: CDR1 KGHSH, CDR2 LQKENI. The germline V and J ends were trimmed by 2 bases and 2 bases, with 10 bases remaining between them. The CDR3 is 15 residues long. CDR3 bases: TGTGCCAGCTCACCAGAACAGGGTACCTACAATGAGCAGTTCTTC. Amino acid sequence: CASSPEQGTYNEQFF.

The rearrangement links TRBV19 to TRBJ1-1; D is ambiguous. This CDR3 spans 13 amino acids. V shed 3 bases and J shed 10 bases, with 15 bases lying between them. Germline V CDR1 and CDR2: LNHDA, SQIVND (reference sequence). The CDR3 DNA is TGTGCCAGTAGTATGGGCCCGAGTATCGGAGCTTTCTTT. Its protein is CASSMGPSIGAFF.

The genes are TRBV11-2 and TRBJ2-3; 7 bases fit TRBD1. V was pared by 7 bases and J by 6 bases, with 7 bases of the junction left unmatched. The length of the CDR3 is 13 residues. The germline V gene encodes CDR1 SGHAT and CDR2 FQNNGV. CDR3 protein: CASTTGVADTQYF. The CDR3 nucleotides read TGTGCCAGCACCACAGGGGTGGCTGATACGCAGTATTTT.

The chain links TRBV7-6 to TRBJ1-1; 11 bases align to TRBD1. Germline V CDR1 and CDR2: SGHVS, FNYEAQ. The V segment lost 2 bases and the J segment 4 bases; nucleotides outside the gene matches: 6. This CDR3 is 16 amino acids long. DNA for the CDR3: TGTGCCAGCAGCTTACGTGGACAGGGGGCACTCACTGAAGCTTTCTTT. It codes for CASSLRGQGALTEAFF.